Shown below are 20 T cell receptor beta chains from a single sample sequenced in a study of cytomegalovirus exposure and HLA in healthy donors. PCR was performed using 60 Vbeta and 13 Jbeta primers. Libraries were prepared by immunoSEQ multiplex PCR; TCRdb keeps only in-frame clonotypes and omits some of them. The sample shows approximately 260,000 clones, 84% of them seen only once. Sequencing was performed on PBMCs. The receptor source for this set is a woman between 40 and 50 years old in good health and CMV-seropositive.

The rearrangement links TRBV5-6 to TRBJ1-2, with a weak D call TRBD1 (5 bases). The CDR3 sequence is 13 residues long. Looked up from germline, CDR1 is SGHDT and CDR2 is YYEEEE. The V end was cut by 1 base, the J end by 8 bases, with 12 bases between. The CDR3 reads CASSLTRVGGYTF. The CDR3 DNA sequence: TGTGCCAGCAGCTTGACCAGGGTTGGAGGCTACACCTTC.

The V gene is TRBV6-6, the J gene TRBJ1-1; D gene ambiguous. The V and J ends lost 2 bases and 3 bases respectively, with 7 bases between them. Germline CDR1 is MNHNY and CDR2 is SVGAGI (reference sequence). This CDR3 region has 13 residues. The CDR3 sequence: CASSYKADTEAFF. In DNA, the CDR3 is TGTGCCAGCAGTTACAAGGCGGACACTGAAGCTTTCTTT.

In nucleotides, the CDR3 is TGTGCCAGCGGATCGGGCTACGAGCAGTACTTC. Protein sequence: CASGSGYEQYF. J is TRBJ2-7 and V is TRBV6-5; D gene unclear. CDR3 length equals 11 residues. Deletions cut 8 bases from V and 3 bases from J, with 8 bases between. Germline lookup yields CDR1 MNHEY and CDR2 SVGAGI.

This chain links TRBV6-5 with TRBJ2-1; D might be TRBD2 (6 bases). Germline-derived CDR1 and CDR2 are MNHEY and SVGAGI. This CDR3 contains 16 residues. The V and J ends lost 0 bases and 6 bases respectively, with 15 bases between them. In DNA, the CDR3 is TGTGCCAGCAGTTACTCCGGAGGGACGCCCTCCAATGAGCAGTTCTTC. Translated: CASSYSGGTPSNEQFF.

This CDR3 is CASTLGTGRASPLHF. The CDR3 region has the DNA TGTGCCAGCACCTTGGGGACAGGGAGGGCTTCACCCCTCCACTTT. The V gene is TRBV6-5, the J gene TRBJ1-6; TRBD1 agrees at 9 bases. The CDR3 totals 15 residues. The V segment lost 7 bases and the J segment 9 bases; nucleotides outside the gene matches: 10. The germline CDR1 and CDR2 sequences are MNHEY and SVGAGI.

The CDR3 loop reads CASSELQGRYGYTF. DNA for the CDR3: TGTGCCAGCAGTGAACTTCAGGGGCGCTATGGCTACACCTTC. The rearrangement links TRBV2 to TRBJ1-2; possibly TRBD1 for D (6 bases). The germline gives CDR1 SNHLY, CDR2 FYNNEI. The CDR3 runs to 14 residues. Trimming stripped 2 bases from V and 4 bases from J, with 11 bases between.

CDR3 coding DNA: TGTGCCAGCAGCCAACCTACAGGGAGATACACTGAAGCTTTCTTT. As protein: CASSQPTGRYTEAFF. The chain couples TRBV4-2 to TRBJ1-1, with D possibly matching TRBD1 (6 bases). The length of the CDR3 is 15 residues. Germline-derived CDR1 and CDR2 are LGHNA and YNFKEQ. Trimming removed 2 bases at V and 3 bases at J, with 13 bases between.

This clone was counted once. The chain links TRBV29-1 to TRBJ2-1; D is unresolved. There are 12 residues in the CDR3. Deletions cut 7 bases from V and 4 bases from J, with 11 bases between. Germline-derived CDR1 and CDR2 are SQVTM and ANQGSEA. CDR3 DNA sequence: TGCAGCGGGTTGAGTAGTTACAATGAGCAGTTCTTC. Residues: CSGLSSYNEQFF.

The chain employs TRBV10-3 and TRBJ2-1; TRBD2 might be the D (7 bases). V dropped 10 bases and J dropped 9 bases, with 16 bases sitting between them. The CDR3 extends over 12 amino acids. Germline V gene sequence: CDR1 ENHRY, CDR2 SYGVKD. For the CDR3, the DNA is TGTGCCACATCCCGGGGGGCTGCTGAGCAGTTCTTC. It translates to CATSRGAAEQFF.

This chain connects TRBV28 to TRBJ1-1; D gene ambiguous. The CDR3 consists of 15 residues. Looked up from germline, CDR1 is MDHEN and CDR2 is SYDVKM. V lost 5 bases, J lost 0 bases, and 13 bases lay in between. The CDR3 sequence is CASSPHGQVNTEAFF. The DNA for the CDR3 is TGTGCCAGCAGTCCACATGGGCAGGTGAACACTGAAGCTTTCTTT. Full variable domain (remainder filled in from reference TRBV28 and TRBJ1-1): DVKVTQSSRYLVKRTGEKVFLECVQDMDHENMFWYRQDPGLGLRLIYFSYDVKMKEKGDIPEGYSVSREKKERFSLILESASTNQTSMYLCASSPHGQVNTEAFFGQGTRLTVV.

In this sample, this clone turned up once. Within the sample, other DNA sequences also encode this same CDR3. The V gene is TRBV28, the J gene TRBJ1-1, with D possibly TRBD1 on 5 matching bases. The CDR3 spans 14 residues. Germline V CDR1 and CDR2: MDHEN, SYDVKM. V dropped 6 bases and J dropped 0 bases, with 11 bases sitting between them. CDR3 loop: CASSSGGLNTEAFF. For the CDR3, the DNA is TGTGCCAGCAGCTCCGGGGGGTTGAACACTGAAGCTTTCTTT.

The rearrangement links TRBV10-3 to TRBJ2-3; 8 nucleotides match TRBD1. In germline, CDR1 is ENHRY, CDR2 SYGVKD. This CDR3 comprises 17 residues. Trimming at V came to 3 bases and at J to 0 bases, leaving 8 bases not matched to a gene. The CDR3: CAISDPAGGVSTDTQYF. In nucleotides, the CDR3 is TGTGCCATCAGTGATCCCGCAGGGGGCGTAAGCACAGATACGCAGTATTTT.

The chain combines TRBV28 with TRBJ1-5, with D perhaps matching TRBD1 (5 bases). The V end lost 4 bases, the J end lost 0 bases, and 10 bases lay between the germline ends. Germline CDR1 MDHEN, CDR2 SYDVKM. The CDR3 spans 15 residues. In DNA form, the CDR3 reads TGTGCCAGCAGTTCAGGGTTTAATAGCAATCAGCCCCAGCATTTT. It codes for CASSSGFNSNQPQHF. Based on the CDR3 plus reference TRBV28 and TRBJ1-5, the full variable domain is DVKVTQSSRYLVKRTGEKVFLECVQDMDHENMFWYRQDPGLGLRLIYFSYDVKMKEKGDIPEGYSVSREKKERFSLILESASTNQTSMYLCASSSGFNSNQPQHFGDGTRLSIL.

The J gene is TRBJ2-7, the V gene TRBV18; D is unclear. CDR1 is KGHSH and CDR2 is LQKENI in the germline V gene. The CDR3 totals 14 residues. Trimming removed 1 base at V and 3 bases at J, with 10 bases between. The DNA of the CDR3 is TGTGCCAGCTCACCACTTGGAGACTTCTACGAGCAGTACTTC. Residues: CASSPLGDFYEQYF.

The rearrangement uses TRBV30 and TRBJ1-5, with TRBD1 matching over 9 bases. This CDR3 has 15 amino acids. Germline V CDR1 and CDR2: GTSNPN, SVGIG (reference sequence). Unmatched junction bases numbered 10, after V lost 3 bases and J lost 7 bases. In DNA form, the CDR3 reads TGTGCCTGGAGCCCAAGGGACAGGGTTGGGCAGCCCCAGCATTTT. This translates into CAWSPRDRVGQPQHF.

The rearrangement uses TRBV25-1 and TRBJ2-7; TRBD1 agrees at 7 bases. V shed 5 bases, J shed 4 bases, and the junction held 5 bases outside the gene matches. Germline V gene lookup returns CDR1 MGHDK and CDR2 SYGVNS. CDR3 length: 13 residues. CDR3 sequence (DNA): TGTGCCAGCAGTCCAAACAGGGGATACGAGCAGTACTTC. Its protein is CASSPNRGYEQYF.

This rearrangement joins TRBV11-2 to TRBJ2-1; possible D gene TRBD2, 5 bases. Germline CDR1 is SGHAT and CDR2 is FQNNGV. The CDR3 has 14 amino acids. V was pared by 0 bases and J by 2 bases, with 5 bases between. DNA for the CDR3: TGTGCCAGCAGCTTAGACGGGACCTACAATGAGCAGTTCTTC. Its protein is CASSLDGTYNEQFF.

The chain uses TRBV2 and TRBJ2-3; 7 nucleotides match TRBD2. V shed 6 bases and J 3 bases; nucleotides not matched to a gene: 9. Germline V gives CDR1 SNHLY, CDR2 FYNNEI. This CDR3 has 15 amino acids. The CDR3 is CASSPNAGVTDTQYF. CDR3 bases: TGTGCCAGCAGCCCAAACGCGGGAGTGACAGATACGCAGTATTTT.

DNA of the CDR3: TGCAGTGCCCCCGCGGACTATGGCTACACCTTC. This gives the protein CSAPADYGYTF. The chain links TRBV20-1 to TRBJ1-2; D unclear. Per germline, CDR1 DFQATT and CDR2 SNEGSKA (reference sequence). The CDR3 totals 11 residues. Trimming cost V 6 bases and J 3 bases, with 8 bases left between them.

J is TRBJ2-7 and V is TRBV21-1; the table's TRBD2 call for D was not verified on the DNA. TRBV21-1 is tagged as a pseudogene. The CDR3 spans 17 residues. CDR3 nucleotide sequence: TGTGCCAGCAGCAACCTTGGGGGACTAGCGGAATCCTACGAGCAGTACTTC. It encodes CASSNLGGLAESYEQYF.